This entry features one T cell receptor (beta chain) sequence. This clonotype was counted only a few times. Its antigen is unknown. No base-level quality is on record; no much larger clone is a single base apart. To demonstrate the VDJtools post-analysis software, the study profiled TCR beta repertoires from the peripheral blood of around 13 young patients with multiple sclerosis. Multiple sclerosis patients were children and adolescents aged roughly 6 to 15 years. The sample is drawn from a study of post-analysis software for immune sequencing data (dated by TCRdb to the mid-2010s). About the investigation overall: Disease courses on record covered relapsing-remitting, secondary progressive and progressive-relapsing multiple sclerosis, though some patients had no subtype annotation. The patient repertoires were set against under 12 previously published healthy control repertoires from donors whose ages ranged from roughly 6 to 25 years. A subset of samples was prepared in parallel using single-end sample barcoding, then pooled and co-amplified after Illumina adapter ligation.

The V and J ends are trimmed by 2 bases and 6 bases, leaving 11 bases between them. The CDR3 goes from the cysteine to the phenylalanine over 13 residues. Here the CDR3 DNA is all that survives: 39 bases in frame from base 1. The library was prepared using PCR. Sequencing was carried out with an Illumina HiSeq 2500. To reduce PCR and sequencing biases, unique molecular identifiers were built into the TCR beta cDNA libraries. Per 1 to 10 million input T cells, approximately 500,000 cDNA molecules were obtained, such that each molecule approximated one T cell. The patient libraries were prepared and sequenced with the same protocol used for the earlier healthy control dataset. Within a given batch, samples were prepared together, multiplexed and sequenced on the same HiSeq lane. On the authors' methods: MIGEC was used to process the raw barcoded reads, and molecular identifier groups with only a single read were discarded before consensus assembly and CDR3 extraction. Clonotype tables were post-analysed with VDJtools, and diversity was normalized by down-sampling all datasets to the smallest sample size. To correct batch-related cross-sample contamination, repertoire overlap clustering matched CDR3 amino acid sequences but not nucleotide sequences. Starting from the raw public reads, TCRdb applied fastp trimming at Q25, assembled clones with MiXCR and retained in-frame beta chains. Rows merge per CDR3 protein into single entries with the most common DNA and genes. The V and J calls and clone size come from TCRdb's table, not from the authors' own analysis. The sample table shows roughly 410,000 distinct CDR3 sequences, and approximately 33% are seen once. The top ten hold about an eighth of the sample.

Results the study describes overall, beyond this receptor: Compared with controls, multiple sclerosis patients had significantly lower normalized Chao1 diversity, a finding suggesting substantial peripheral T-cell clonal expansion. Roughly 5 TRBV segments, including TRBV5-6, TRBV5-1 and TRBV20-1, were significantly more frequent in patients than controls. Strong co-clustering of samples prepared in the same batch was shown by direct clustering with F measure, prompting a batch-effect correction. The control group was slightly older than the multiple sclerosis patient group.

Sequencing used blood. This receptor was taken from a girl aged 10 to 17 with multiple sclerosis. The rearranged chain carries TRBV12-3 or TRBV12-4 and TRBJ2-7; D gene: possibly TRBD1, on 7 matching bases. The nucleotide sequence reads TGTGCCAGCAGTTTAAACAGGGGAGGCGAGCAGTACTTC. The translation is CASSLNRGGEQYF.